A single sample is the source of the 22 T cell receptor beta chains below, sequenced in a study of cytomegalovirus exposure and HLA in healthy donors. The PCR used 60 Vbeta and 13 Jbeta primers. Sequencing was performed with immunoSEQ multiplex PCR; in TCRdb, only in-frame clones are kept and a portion is missing. The table shows 90,000 to 95,000 clones, with about 84% occurring only once. The sequencing sample was made of PBMCs. The source is a man between 18 and 29 years old in good health and CMV-seronegative.

CDR3 protein: CASSARRGGPPETQYF. The CDR3 DNA reads TGTGCCAGCAGCGCCCGGAGGGGGGGGCCCCCGGAGACCCAGTACTTC. The chain uses TRBV11-2 and TRBJ2-5; maybe TRBD2 (7 bases). With 5 bases removed from V and 5 bases from J, the gap between germline ends came to 21 bases. Germline CDR1 and CDR2: SGHAT and FQNNGV. This CDR3 contains 16 residues.

The J gene is TRBJ1-3, the V gene TRBV5-1, with a weak D call TRBD1 (5 bases). Germline values: CDR1 SGHRS, CDR2 YFSETQ. The CDR3 is 18 amino acids. Trimming took off 2 bases at V and 0 bases at J, with 18 bases between the two ends. CDR3 amino acids: CASSFAGPTPGSGNTIYF. In DNA, the CDR3 is TGCGCCAGCAGCTTTGCAGGGCCTACCCCGGGCTCTGGAAACACCATATATTTT.

The chain recombines TRBV14 with TRBJ1-4; 10 bases map to TRBD1. This CDR3 is built from 15 residues. The germline V gene encodes CDR1 SGHDN and CDR2 FVKESK. J was trimmed by 7 bases and V by 4 bases; bases with no gene match: 6. In nucleotides, the CDR3 is TGTGCCAGCAGCCCCCGGACAGGGGGAGGTGAAAAACTGTTTTTT. Encoded protein: CASSPRTGGGEKLFF.

This chain uses TRBV20-1 with TRBJ1-2, with 9 bases matching TRBD1. There are 11 residues in the CDR3. Germline V gene sequence: CDR1 DFQATT, CDR2 SNEGSKA (reference sequence). Trimming took 3 bases from V and 13 from J; bases not matched to a gene: 6. CDR3 DNA sequence: TGCAGTGCTAGCGGGGGACAGGGCGTCACCTTC. Its protein product is CSASGGQGVTF.

The CDR3 DNA follows: TGTGCCAGCAGCGCCCGGACTAGCGGAGATACGCAGTATTTT. The encoded protein is CASSARTSGDTQYF. The chain links TRBV9 to TRBJ2-3; the match to TRBD2 covers 10 bases. The CDR3 has 14 amino acids. V gave up 3 bases and J gave up 5 bases; unmatched junction bases: 3. The V gene's germline CDR1 is SGDLS and CDR2 YYNGEE.

The chain is built from TRBV27 and TRBJ1-1, with 12 bases that match TRBD1. The trim removed 5 bases at V and 11 bases at J, leaving 15 bases unmatched. The CDR3 is 16 amino acids. The germline gives CDR1 MNHEY, CDR2 SMNVEV (reference sequence). The CDR3 region is CASSRTPGQGAVVAFF. CDR3 sequence (DNA): TGTGCCAGCAGTCGTACACCGGGACAGGGGGCAGTGGTCGCTTTCTTT.

The J gene is TRBJ1-1, the V gene TRBV19, with D possibly TRBD1 on 5 matching bases. The germline gives CDR1 LNHDA, CDR2 SQIVND (reference sequence). The V end was cut by 3 bases, the J end by 6 bases, with 17 bases between. This CDR3 is built from 15 residues. The CDR3 is CASSMEEGSSAEAFF. CDR3 DNA: TGTGCCAGTAGTATGGAGGAGGGGTCGTCAGCTGAAGCTTTCTTT.

The chain combines TRBV19 with TRBJ1-4; possible D gene TRBD1, 6 bases. Germline lookup yields CDR1 LNHDA and CDR2 SQIVND (reference sequence). There are 18 residues in the CDR3. V lost 6 bases to trimming and J lost 0 bases, with 20 bases between them. This chain's CDR3 is CASRKGTNKVATNEKLFF. In DNA form, the CDR3 reads TGTGCCAGTAGAAAAGGGACAAACAAAGTTGCAACTAATGAAAAACTGTTTTTT.

CDR3 protein: CASSFGVNQPQHF. Written as DNA, the CDR3 is TGTGCCAGCAGCTTCGGGGTAAATCAGCCCCAGCATTTT. The chain has TRBV11-2 and TRBJ1-5; D uncertain. Trimming removed 3 bases at V and 4 bases at J, with 7 bases between. The CDR3 runs 13 residues. From germline, CDR1 is SGHAT and CDR2 FQNNGV. Variable domain in full (rest from reference TRBV11-2 and TRBJ1-5): EAGVAQSPRYKIIEKRQSVAFWCNPISGHATLYWYQQILGQGPKLLIQFQNNGVVDDSQLPKDRFSAERLKGVDSTLKIQPAKLEDSAVYLCASSFGVNQPQHFGDGTRLSIL.

The chain joins TRBV11-2 to TRBJ2-7, with D hard to call. The CDR3 totals 13 residues. The V gene's germline CDR1 is SGHAT and CDR2 FQNNGV. With 1 base removed from V and 4 bases from J, the gap between germline ends came to 8 bases. The CDR3 region has the DNA TGTGCCAGCAGCTTAGGAGCGTCGTACGAGCAGTACTTC. Protein: CASSLGASYEQYF. Full variable domain (missing parts from reference TRBV11-2 and TRBJ2-7): EAGVAQSPRYKIIEKRQSVAFWCNPISGHATLYWYQQILGQGPKLLIQFQNNGVVDDSQLPKDRFSAERLKGVDSTLKIQPAKLEDSAVYLCASSLGASYEQYFGPGTRLTVT.

The chain carries TRBV5-1 and TRBJ2-5; 9 positions agree with TRBD1. CDR3 length: 15 residues. Germline V lookup: CDR1 SGHRS, CDR2 YFSETQ. The V and J ends lost 2 bases and 2 bases, in that order; junction bases with no gene match: 4. DNA of the CDR3: TGCGCCAGCAGCTTTGGAGACAGGGGGCAAGAGACCCAGTACTTC. Its protein is CASSFGDRGQETQYF. The variable domain in full, with the rest retrieved from reference TRBV5-1 and TRBJ2-5, is KAGVTQTPRYLIKTRGQQVTLSCSPISGHRSVSWYQQTPGQGLQFLFEYFSETQRNKGNFPGRFSGRQFSNSRSEMNVSTLELGDSALYLCASSFGDRGQETQYFGPGTRLLVL.

The chain combines TRBV7-3 with TRBJ2-7, with 10 bases identical to TRBD2. The CDR3 spans 13 residues. The trim removed 5 bases at V and 7 bases at J, leaving 5 bases unmatched. Germline-derived CDR1 and CDR2 are SGHTA and FQGTGA. CDR3 residues: CASSDSGGNEQYF. In nucleotides, the CDR3 is TGTGCCAGCAGCGATAGCGGGGGGAATGAGCAGTACTTC.

V and J are TRBV4-1 and TRBJ2-3; 12 positions agree with TRBD2. The CDR3 runs 19 residues. The V gene's germline CDR1 is MGHRA and CDR2 YSYEKL. Trimming took 0 bases from V and 0 from J; bases not matched to a gene: 7. The CDR3 reads CASSQELAGGQPSTDTQYF. In DNA form, the CDR3 reads TGCGCCAGCAGCCAAGAGCTAGCGGGGGGGCAACCTAGCACAGATACGCAGTATTTT.

The gene calls are TRBV27 and TRBJ2-1; 10 positions agree with TRBD1. The junction had 12 bases not matched to a gene; V was cut back by 5 bases and J by 8 bases. Germline lookup yields CDR1 MNHEY and CDR2 SMNVEV (reference sequence). The CDR3 consists of 16 residues. The CDR3 DNA follows: TGTGCCAGCAGTAGCCCGGGACAGGGGTTGGGGGATGAGCAGTTCTTC. Its translation: CASSSPGQGLGDEQFF.

This clone was counted once. In DNA, the CDR3 is TGTGCCAGCAGTTTCAGGGAGAACACTGAAGCTTTCTTT. This gives the protein CASSFRENTEAFF. V and J are TRBV6-4 and TRBJ1-1; D is possibly TRBD1 (5 bases). V lost 5 bases, J lost 1 base, and 8 bases lay in between. Germline V gene sequence: CDR1 MRHNA, CDR2 SNTAGT. The CDR3 length is 13 residues.

The sample holds a few counts of this clone. The chain has TRBV30 and TRBJ1-2; 7 bases fit TRBD1. The CDR3 is 14 amino acids. Germline V gene lookup returns CDR1 GTSNPN and CDR2 SVGIG (reference sequence). V gave up 3 bases and J gave up 2 bases; unmatched junction bases: 6. This CDR3 reads CAWRTPGQNYGYTF. The DNA of the CDR3 is TGTGCCTGGAGAACCCCGGGACAGAACTATGGCTACACCTTC.

V usage is TRBV6-4 and J usage is TRBJ1-1, with D possibly matching TRBD1 (5 bases). CDR1 MRHNA and CDR2 SNTAGT come from the germline V gene. This CDR3 is 17 amino acids long. V was clipped by 3 bases and J by 3 bases, with 20 bases between them. DNA for the CDR3: TGTGCCAGCAGTGAATCGGAACAGGCTATCTATCACACTGAAGCTTTCTTT. Its translation: CASSESEQAIYHTEAFF.

This chain links TRBV7-9 with TRBJ2-5, with 16 bases aligning to TRBD2. V lost 6 bases and J lost 6; bases outside the gene matches: 13. The CDR3 consists of 18 residues. Looked up from germline, CDR1 is SEHNR and CDR2 is FQNEAQ (reference sequence). Here the CDR3 reads CASSLGGLAGGPRKTQYF. DNA of the CDR3: TGTGCCAGCAGTTTGGGGGGACTAGCGGGGGGGCCTAGGAAGACCCAGTACTTC.

This rearrangement joins TRBV5-1 to TRBJ1-3, with a possible D match to TRBD1 (6 bases). The V gene's germline CDR1 is SGHRS and CDR2 YFSETQ. The CDR3 spans 18 residues. Trimming left V 2 bases short and J 3 bases short, with 21 bases between. The CDR3 reads CASSLSRGGEIFGNTIYF. CDR3 DNA: TGCGCCAGCAGCTTAAGTAGGGGGGGTGAGATCTTTGGAAACACCATATATTTT. Full variable domain (remainder filled in from reference TRBV5-1 and TRBJ1-3): KAGVTQTPRYLIKTRGQQVTLSCSPISGHRSVSWYQQTPGQGLQFLFEYFSETQRNKGNFPGRFSGRQFSNSRSEMNVSTLELGDSALYLCASSLSRGGEIFGNTIYFGEGSWLTVV.

This rearrangement joins TRBV4-1 to TRBJ2-3; weak D call: TRBD2 (5 bases). The CDR3 runs to 15 residues. The germline CDR1 and CDR2 sequences are MGHRA and YSYEKL. With 8 bases removed from V and 2 bases from J, the gap between germline ends came to 17 bases. CDR3 sequence (DNA): TGCGCCAGCTCACTCCGCCCGACTAACACAGATACGCAGTATTTT. It encodes CASSLRPTNTDTQYF.

This clone was counted only a few times. The V gene is TRBV2, the J gene TRBJ1-2, with D uncertain. CDR1 is SNHLY and CDR2 is FYNNEI in the germline V gene. The CDR3 consists of 13 residues. Trimming left V 7 bases short and J 8 bases short, with 17 bases between. The CDR3 reads CASNIRSLEGYTF. The CDR3 bases are TGTGCCAGCAACATAAGGAGCTTGGAGGGCTACACCTTC.

The V call is TRBV5-4, the J call TRBJ1-2, with 8 bases fitting TRBD1. The CDR3 has 16 residues. Per germline, CDR1 SGHNT and CDR2 YYREEE (reference sequence). Germline trimming cut 2 bases from V and 1 base from J; bases unmatched to any gene: 7. This chain's CDR3 is CASSFPGQGFNYGYTF. The CDR3 DNA reads TGTGCCAGCAGCTTCCCCGGACAGGGCTTTAACTATGGCTACACCTTC.